This TCR beta chain appears in the sequencing data of a study of regulatory T cells in long-lasting Graves disease. General study results and limits: Persistent Graves' patients possessed reduced TCR diversity relative to recently diagnosed ones. Limited samples may have lowered accuracy.

Time point: persistent/refractory GD, antithyroid drugs over 5 years with positive TRAb. Preparation of the TCR library used RNA extracted from PBMCs. This clonotype was counted ten times or more. The antigen remains undetermined. HTBI primers from iRepertoire and Arm-PCR of CDR3 regions yielded the TCR beta libraries. TCRdb re-analysed the multiplex PCR reads in MiXCR, keeping a single row per CDR3 protein. The sample consists of a few hundred thousand distinct CDR3 sequences, about 21% of them appearing once. The source material was peripheral blood mononuclear cells (PBMCs), sampled when the disease was refractory, from a patient treated with antithyroid drugs. The TCR comes from a female donor with Graves disease.

Here the CDR3 DNA reads TGTGCCACCAGCGGTTTGGATCAGCCCCAGCATTTT. Translated, it gives CATSGLDQPQHF. The chain uses TRBV15 and TRBJ1-5, with no clear D. Germline CDR1 is LNHNV and CDR2 is YYDKDF (reference sequence). The CDR3 totals 12 residues. The V and J ends lost 5 bases and 5 bases respectively, with 7 bases between them.